These 16 T cell receptor beta chains came from one sample sequenced in a study of T cell responses to AZD1222 COVID-19 vaccine. Data came from immunoSEQ multiplex PCR; TCRdb stores just in-frame clones and leaves some out. The sample contains approximately 80,000 clones, less than 95% of which appear only once. The input for sequencing was peripheral blood, taken 28 days after the second AZD1222 dose. These TCRs come from an adult who received the AZD1222 COVID-19 vaccine.

The chain has TRBV9 and TRBJ2-3; no firm D call. Germline values: CDR1 SGDLS, CDR2 YYNGEE. Trimming stripped 1 base from V and 0 bases from J, with 3 bases between. The length of the CDR3 is 13 residues. This CDR3 is CASSVLSTDTQYF. Here the CDR3 DNA reads TGTGCCAGCAGCGTACTTAGCACAGATACGCAGTATTTT.

The J gene is TRBJ2-1, the V gene TRBV7-9; weak D call: TRBD2 (6 bases). The V gene's germline CDR1 is SEHNR and CDR2 FQNEAQ (reference sequence). The CDR3 runs to 15 residues. V was cut by 5 bases and J by 5 bases, with 16 bases left in between. CDR3 sequence: CASSAGNSGDNEQFF. CDR3 coding DNA: TGTGCCAGCAGCGCAGGGAATTCGGGGGACAATGAGCAGTTCTTC.

The V call is TRBV7-2, the J call TRBJ2-7, with D hard to call. From germline, CDR1 is SGHTA and CDR2 FQGNSA. The CDR3 spans 14 residues. V lost 0 bases and J 2 bases, leaving 8 bases between the germline ends. CDR3 region: CASSLARGAYEQYF. The DNA for the CDR3 is TGTGCCAGCAGCTTAGCGCGTGGAGCCTACGAGCAGTACTTC.

This chain links TRBV3-1 (or the pseudogene TRBV3-2) with TRBJ2-5; D may be TRBD2 (6 bases). Germline CDR1 LGHDT, CDR2 YNNKEL (reference sequence). There are 16 residues in the CDR3. Trimming pared 6 bases from V and 5 bases from J, leaving 22 bases between. The CDR3 DNA sequence: TGTGCCAGCAGACAACAACCCGGGAGCCTGGCTGAGACCCAGTACTTC. This encodes CASRQQPGSLAETQYF.

The J gene is TRBJ1-1, the V gene TRBV2; the D is unclear. Germline loops: CDR1 SNHLY, CDR2 FYNNEI. V shed 5 bases and J shed 1 base, with 5 bases lying between them. The CDR3 contains 12 residues. CDR3 amino acids: CASSSQNTEAFF. The CDR3 coding sequence is TGTGCCAGCAGTTCCCAGAACACTGAAGCTTTCTTT.

In nucleotides, the CDR3 is TGTGCCAGCAGTTTGACAGGGTTTGAGACAGATACGCAGTATTTT. It encodes CASSLTGFETDTQYF. The chain combines TRBV27 with TRBJ2-3, with TRBD1 matching 7 bases. The CDR3 is 15 amino acids. Germline CDR1 reads MNHEY; CDR2 reads SMNVEV (reference sequence). V shed 3 bases and J 3 bases; nucleotides not matched to a gene: 6.

The chain carries TRBV7-2 and TRBJ2-3, with D possibly being TRBD1 (6 bases). Trimming removed 6 bases from V and 4 bases from J, with 14 bases in between. Germline V gene data show CDR1 as SGHTA and CDR2 as FQGNSA. The CDR3 runs 14 residues. Written as DNA, the CDR3 is TGTGCCAGCAGGGTAACAGGGATTTCAGATACGCAGTATTTT. Translated, it gives CASRVTGISDTQYF.

The chain is built from TRBV29-1 and TRBJ1-1, with TRBD1 matching over 7 bases. Germline loops: CDR1 SQVTM, CDR2 ANQGSEA. The CDR3 has 13 residues. J gave up 3 bases and V 4 bases, and 5 bases lay outside the gene matches. The CDR3 DNA follows: TGCAGCGTTGTTGAGGGGGCGTACACTGAAGCTTTCTTT. This translates into CSVVEGAYTEAFF.

This chain joins TRBV6-5 and TRBJ1-5; D is unresolved. V lost 6 bases to trimming and J lost 15 bases, with 18 bases between them. Germline V gene data show CDR1 as MNHEY and CDR2 as SVGAGI. This CDR3 has 12 amino acids. The CDR3 loop reads CASRTGLTAGHF. CDR3 coding DNA: TGTGCCAGCAGAACGGGCCTTACCGCAGGGCATTTT.

The chain is built from TRBV27 and TRBJ2-7, with D maybe TRBD2 (6 bases). This CDR3 has 15 residues. With 5 bases removed from V and 0 bases from J, the gap between germline ends came to 14 bases. Germline CDR1 and CDR2: MNHEY and SMNVEV (reference sequence). This CDR3 reads CASSTPEGLSYEQYF. CDR3 sequence (DNA): TGTGCCAGCAGTACCCCAGAGGGACTCTCCTACGAGCAGTACTTC.

CDR3 sequence: CASSSRDRGDYGYTF. CDR3 sequence (DNA): TGTGCCAGCAGTTCCCGGGACAGGGGTGACTATGGCTACACCTTC. J is TRBJ1-2 and V is TRBV6-5, with TRBD1 matching 10 bases. CDR1 and CDR2 from the germline V gene are MNHEY and SVGAGI. The CDR3 has 15 residues. V dropped 4 bases and J dropped 3; count of bases not matched to a gene: 5.

This chain connects TRBV7-2 to TRBJ1-2; TRBD1 matches at 8 bases. V trimming: 3 bases; J trimming: 0 bases; junction bases outside the gene matches: 3. Germline CDR1 and CDR2: SGHTA and FQGNSA. The CDR3 has 15 amino acids. The CDR3 region is CASSLGTGSNYGYTF. CDR3 bases: TGTGCCAGCAGCTTGGGGACAGGCTCTAACTATGGCTACACCTTC. Supplemented by reference TRBV7-2 and TRBJ1-2, the full variable domain reads GAGVSQSPSNKVTEKGKDVELRCDPISGHTALYWYRQSLGQGLEFLIYFQGNSAPDKSGLPSDRFSAERTGGSVSTLTIQRTQQEDSAVYLCASSLGTGSNYGYTFGSGTRLTVV.

The genes are TRBV5-6 and TRBJ2-2; TRBD2 is a possible D gene (6 bases). The V gene's germline CDR1 is SGHDT and CDR2 YYEEEE. Trimming removed 0 bases at V and 4 bases at J, with 13 bases between. The CDR3 consists of 16 residues. CDR3 region: CASSLGLEGGTGELFF. The CDR3 region has the DNA TGTGCCAGCAGCTTGGGATTGGAGGGCGGCACCGGGGAGCTGTTTTTT.

The CDR3 is CASSWDRTGELFF. CDR3 sequence (DNA): TGTGCCAGCAGCTGGGACCGCACCGGGGAGCTGTTTTTT. The chain is built from TRBV6-5 and TRBJ2-2; the D call may be TRBD1 or TRBD2 (5 bases each). V lost 6 bases, J lost 4 bases, and 9 bases lay in between. The germline V gene has CDR1 MNHEY and CDR2 SVGAGI. The CDR3 length is 13 residues.

The chain carries TRBV2 and TRBJ2-4, with 8 positions matching TRBD1. With 8 bases clipped from V and 5 bases from J, the junction kept 11 bases outside the gene matches. The CDR3 length is 15 residues. Germline loops: CDR1 SNHLY, CDR2 FYNNEI. The CDR3 here is CASQGQVPRQNIQYF. The CDR3 DNA sequence: TGTGCCAGCCAGGGACAGGTGCCCCGCCAAAACATTCAGTACTTC.

The chain links TRBV30 to TRBJ2-2; 13 nucleotides match TRBD2. The V and J ends lost 1 base and 5 bases, in that order; junction bases with no gene match: 4. The CDR3 spans 16 residues. Looked up from germline, CDR1 is GTSNPN and CDR2 is SVGIG (reference sequence). CDR3 coding DNA: TGTGCCTGGAGTGGACTAGCGGGAGGAAGAACCGGGGAGCTGTTTTTT. Encoded protein: CAWSGLAGGRTGELFF.